The rows below give T cell receptor beta chains drawn from one sample of a study of blood T cell repertoires in COVID-19. Produced via immunoSEQ multiplex PCR; TCRdb's table is partial and in-frame only. The sample carries more than 95,000 clones, 55% to 70% recorded once. Sequenced material: peripheral blood. The source is a woman in her sixties or seventies with acute or convalescent COVID-19. Each CDR3 is given with its conserved first and last residue. Fields, in order: J gene, V gene, CDR3 protein.

TRBJ1-2	TRBV30	CAWSVRGYGYTF
TRBJ2-3	TRBV12-3/TRBV12-4	CASQGGWLDTQYF
TRBJ2-7	TRBV2	CASSDRGYEQYF
TRBJ2-1	TRBV6-5	CASTQGLAGGNEQFF
TRBJ2-5	TRBV5-5	CASSFTGPEETQYF
TRBJ1-4	TRBV4-1	CASSQELLAEKLFF
TRBJ2-7	TRBV19	CASSIGVTSSYEQYF
TRBJ1-2	TRBV5-1	CASSLGDRENYGYTF
TRBJ2-2	TRBV10-3	CATSGLAGGTAGELFF
TRBJ2-2	TRBV7-2	CASSLARGTGELFF
TRBJ2-5	TRBV7-9	CASGQTSGGEETQYF
TRBJ2-7	TRBV2	CASSRSGGLSYEQYF
TRBJ2-7	TRBV6-6	CASTPSGGYEQYF
TRBJ2-5	TRBV5-1	CASSLSGSRETQYF
TRBJ2-7	TRBV27	CASSLSGSEQYF
TRBJ1-6	TRBV27	CASSQTGTDYSPLHF
TRBJ2-1	TRBV11-2	CASSLLYPAQRRQDNEQFF
TRBJ2-7	TRBV28	CASSWNRIYEQYF
TRBJ1-2	TRBV19	CASSRGTAYNYGYTF
TRBJ2-3	TRBV6-2/TRBV6-3	CASSYSPSGASTDTQYF
TRBJ2-7	TRBV12-2	CASRLAQAGVGNYEQYF
TRBJ1-1	TRBV28	CASSQLNTEAFF
TRBJ2-5	TRBV7-2	CASSSRTSGLETQYF
TRBJ1-4	TRBV7-9	CASSLRQGQGNEKLFF
TRBJ2-7	TRBV5-1	CASSFTGINEQYF
TRBJ1-5	TRBV6-2/TRBV6-3	CASSADTGIIGNQPQHF
TRBJ2-3	TRBV28	CASSYTPGQGFYTQYF
TRBJ2-3	TRBV10-3	CAISVSASGPRTDTQYF
TRBJ1-6	TRBV7-6	CASSLGTDNSPLHF
TRBJ1-1	TRBV5-1	CASSFGRGTEAFF
TRBJ1-5	TRBV30	CAWSRGNQPQHF
TRBJ2-6	TRBV7-2	CASSTGSSGANVLTF
TRBJ2-2	TRBV30	CAWSHRGKAGELFF